Following are 32 T cell receptor beta chains from one sample sequenced in a study of spatial heterogeneity in lung cancer. As to time point: sample taken at primary tumor resection. Sequencing covered unsorted whole RNA taken from tumor, nontumor lung or frozen PBMC. Via MiXCR, TCRdb re-called the 5' RACE reads, giving one row per CDR3 protein. Of about 17,000 distinct CDR3 sequences listed, 20% to 25% were seen once; the top ten hold about a fifth. The sequencing here drew on PBMCs, taken at surgery. The receptors shown here come from a female donor with early-stage non-small cell lung cancer.

This clonotype was observed many times. The rearrangement joins TRBV5-1 to TRBJ2-5; 7 bases align to TRBD1. The germline V gene encodes CDR1 SGHRS and CDR2 YFSETQ. V shed 4 bases, J shed 3 bases, and the junction held 15 bases outside the gene matches. The CDR3 sequence is 17 residues long. The CDR3 DNA is TGCGCCAGCAGCACACCCAGACAGGGTGCGACCGAAGAGACCCAGTACTTC. Protein: CASSTPRQGATEETQYF.

This clonotype was seen at least ten times. The J gene is TRBJ2-7, the V gene TRBV7-7; D assignment may be TRBD1 or TRBD2 (5 bases each). Germline V CDR1 and CDR2: SSHAT, FNYEAQ (reference sequence). The CDR3 runs to 13 residues. V was cut by 5 bases and J by 3 bases, with 11 bases left in between. The CDR3 nucleotides read TGTGCCAGCAGCCCGGGACCCAACTACGAGCAGTACTTC. Protein sequence: CASSPGPNYEQYF.

This clonotype has ten or more counts. The chain has TRBV6-1 and TRBJ2-7, with 10 bases matching TRBD2. Germline values: CDR1 MNHNS, CDR2 SASEGT. The CDR3 has 19 residues. After removal of 5 bases from V and 4 bases from J, the junction contained 20 bases not matched to a gene. CDR3 in amino acids: CASSSRASGSYTGEYEQYF. In DNA, the CDR3 is TGTGCCAGCAGTTCCCGGGCTAGCGGGAGTTATACTGGGGAATACGAGCAGTACTTC.

By share of the sample, this clonotype is medium-sized. The chain links TRBV20-1 to TRBJ2-3; the D gene is possibly TRBD2 (6 bases). This CDR3 is 15 amino acids long. Deletions cut 6 bases from V and 3 bases from J, with 19 bases between. Germline V gene lookup returns CDR1 DFQATT and CDR2 SNEGSKA (reference sequence). CDR3 bases: TGCAGTGCGCTTGACCTAGCGAAGACGACAGATACGCAGTATTTT. Amino acid sequence: CSALDLAKTTDTQYF.

This clonotype has ten or more counts. The rearrangement joins TRBV20-1 to TRBJ2-1, with 9 positions matching TRBD1. V lost 6 bases to trimming and J lost 7 bases; unmatched junction nucleotides: 13. Germline CDR1 DFQATT, CDR2 SNEGSKA (reference sequence). The CDR3 has 15 residues. This CDR3 is CSATSPGQGWNEQFF. For the CDR3, the DNA is TGCAGTGCCACTTCCCCGGGACAGGGATGGAATGAGCAGTTCTTC.

This clonotype ranks as medium-sized. This rearrangement joins TRBV12-3 or TRBV12-4 to TRBJ1-5; tentative D call: TRBD1 (6 bases). Trimming took 7 bases from V and 3 from J, leaving 13 bases between them. The CDR3 runs to 14 residues. The CDR3 DNA reads as TGTGCCAGCACTCTCCAGGGGTTCAATCAGCCCCAGCATTTT. Its translation is CASTLQGFNQPQHF.

This clonotype has at least ten counts. The CDR3 DNA reads TGTGCCAGCGGAACTTACGGGGTGAACACTGAAGCTTTCTTT. Protein: CASGTYGVNTEAFF. The rearrangement joins TRBV3-1 to TRBJ1-1; D is unclear. Germline V gene data show CDR1 as LGHDT and CDR2 as YNNKEL (reference sequence). Trimming left V 8 bases short and J 0 bases short, with 13 bases between. CDR3 length: 14 amino acids.

V usage is TRBV5-4 and J usage is TRBJ2-7; the D gene is possibly TRBD2 (6 bases). The CDR3 spans 16 residues. Germline V gives CDR1 SGHNT, CDR2 YYREEE (reference sequence). V lost 0 bases and J 4 bases, leaving 17 bases between the germline ends. The CDR3 here is CASSLESGTVGYEQYF. CDR3 coding DNA: TGTGCCAGCAGCTTGGAATCAGGGACTGTTGGGTACGAGCAGTACTTC.

There are many counts of this clonotype. This chain connects TRBV28 to TRBJ2-7, with D perhaps matching TRBD2 (5 bases). V dropped 3 bases and J dropped 7 bases, with 13 bases sitting between them. The CDR3 runs 13 residues. Germline V gene lookup returns CDR1 MDHEN and CDR2 SYDVKM. CDR3 region: CASSFWGEGEQYF. For the CDR3, the DNA is TGTGCCAGCAGTTTCTGGGGTGAGGGTGAGCAGTACTTC.

The chain couples TRBV5-4 to TRBJ1-1; D is unclear. The CDR3 has 14 amino acids. V was pared by 5 bases and J by 1 base, with 12 bases between. Germline-derived CDR1 and CDR2 are SGHNT and YYREEE (reference sequence). The CDR3 loop is CASRAGPTNTEAFF. CDR3 sequence (DNA): TGTGCCAGCAGGGCCGGGCCTACGAACACTGAAGCTTTCTTT.

This clonotype was seen at least ten times. The rearrangement uses TRBV20-1 and TRBJ2-3, with 7 bases identical to TRBD2. The trim removed 7 bases at V and 0 bases at J, leaving 4 bases unmatched. Germline V lookup: CDR1 DFQATT, CDR2 SNEGSKA (reference sequence). The CDR3 has 13 amino acids. The CDR3 DNA reads as TGCAGTGAAATACTAGCGAGCACAGATACGCAGTATTTT. Protein: CSEILASTDTQYF.

By sample share, this clonotype is medium-sized. The CDR3 region is CASSPVPNTEAFF. As DNA, the CDR3 is TGTGCCAGCTCACCGGTTCCCAACACTGAAGCTTTCTTT. The rearrangement joins TRBV18 to TRBJ1-1; unclear D gene. Between the trimmed V and J ends, which lost 3 bases and 2 bases, there was a span of 7 bases. The CDR3 length is 13 residues. Germline V gives CDR1 KGHSH, CDR2 LQKENI.

The table lists this clonotype with many counts. The chain links TRBV18 to TRBJ2-7; D is perhaps TRBD1 or TRBD2 (5 bases each). The CDR3 contains 14 residues. In germline, CDR1 is KGHSH, CDR2 LQKENI. Trimming removed 1 base from V and 5 bases from J, with 12 bases in between. The CDR3 nucleotides are TGTGCCAGCTCACCACGTGGGACGACGGACGAGCAGTACTTC. Translated, it gives CASSPRGTTDEQYF.

This clonotype was seen repeatedly, ten times or more. The chain couples TRBV12-3 or TRBV12-4 to TRBJ1-1; unclear D gene. The CDR3 loop spans 13 amino acids. The V end lost 6 bases, the J end lost 2 bases, and 10 bases lay between the germline ends. The DNA of the CDR3 is TGTGCCAGCAGGTCCCGAAGAAACACTGAAGCTTTCTTT. This gives the protein CASRSRRNTEAFF.

The sample holds many counts of this clonotype. This chain joins TRBV7-6 and TRBJ1-2, with 10 bases lining up with TRBD1. This CDR3 has 15 residues. The germline V gene has CDR1 SGHVS and CDR2 FNYEAQ. The V and J ends lost 5 bases and 1 base, in that order; junction bases with no gene match: 4. CDR3 in amino acids: CASSRGTGVNYGYTF. The CDR3 nucleotides are TGTGCCAGCAGCCGTGGGACAGGGGTTAACTATGGCTACACCTTC.

This clonotype was seen a handful of times. This chain's CDR3 is CASSLYPGGSNGYTF. Written as DNA, the CDR3 is TGTGCCAGCAGCTTGTACCCGGGAGGATCGAATGGCTACACCTTC. V gene TRBV5-4 combines with J gene TRBJ1-2; no definite D call. The V end was cut by 1 base, the J end by 6 bases, with 16 bases between. This CDR3 contains 15 residues. The germline V gene encodes CDR1 SGHNT and CDR2 YYREEE (reference sequence). Complete variable domain (other parts from reference TRBV5-4 and TRBJ1-2): ETGVTQSPTHLIKTRGQQVTLRCSSQSGHNTVSWYQQALGQGPQFIFQYYREEENGRGNFPPRFSGLQFPNYSSELNVNALELDDSALYLCASSLYPGGSNGYTFGSGTRLTVV.

This clonotype is termed medium-sized. The V gene is TRBV6-2 or TRBV6-3, the J gene TRBJ2-4; D uncertain. Trimming shortened V by 11 bases and J by 0 bases, and 11 bases separated the two germline ends. Germline V lookup: CDR1 MNHEY, CDR2 SVGEGT. The CDR3 length is 13 residues. Here the CDR3 DNA reads TGTGCCTCCCGAGAGGTAGCCAAAAACATTCAGTACTTC. This encodes CASREVAKNIQYF.

This clonotype was seen ten or more times. The V and J genes are TRBV4-2 and TRBJ2-7; 10 bases agree with TRBD2. Trimming took 5 bases from V and 3 from J; bases not matched to a gene: 16. CDR3 length: 18 residues. Germline CDR1 is LGHNA and CDR2 is YNFKEQ. As DNA, the CDR3 is TGTGCCAGCAGCTGGACCCTAGCGGGAGATAAAATTTTCTACGAGCAGTACTTC. It specifies CASSWTLAGDKIFYEQYF.

There are a few counts of this clonotype. The chain couples TRBV29-1 to TRBJ1-2; D gene uncertain. The CDR3 contains 12 residues. Looked up from germline, CDR1 is SQVTM and CDR2 is ANQGSEA. Trimming removed 5 bases from V and 2 bases from J, with 9 bases in between. The CDR3 loop reads CSVSELNYGYTF. The CDR3 DNA is TGCAGCGTTTCTGAGTTGAACTATGGCTACACCTTC.

This clonotype was counted at least ten times. This rearrangement joins TRBV4-3 to TRBJ2-5; no reliable D call. CDR1 and CDR2 from the germline V gene are LGHNA and YSLEER. This CDR3 is 13 amino acids long. Trimming left V 4 bases short and J 0 bases short, with 6 bases between. The CDR3: CASSPQYQETQYF. The DNA of the CDR3 is TGCGCCAGCAGCCCTCAGTACCAAGAGACCCAGTACTTC.

The CDR3 region has the DNA TGTGCCAGCAGCAGGACTAGCGGCCCCTCCTACAATGAGCAGTTCTTC. The encoded protein is CASSRTSGPSYNEQFF. The gene calls are TRBV12-3 or TRBV12-4 and TRBJ2-1, with TRBD2 identical over 10 bases. The CDR3 extends over 16 amino acids. Losses at the gene ends were 6 bases for V and 0 bases for J; bases not matched to a gene: 5.

This clonotype appeared many times. The chain joins TRBV24-1 to TRBJ2-7; 10 bases map to TRBD1. With V trimmed by 2 bases and J by 4 bases, 4 bases remained unmatched. The CDR3 length is 15 residues. Germline lookup yields CDR1 KGHDR and CDR2 SFDVKD. CDR3 sequence: CATSDSRTGGYEQYF. The DNA for the CDR3 is TGTGCCACCAGTGATTCCCGGACAGGGGGTTACGAGCAGTACTTC.

The V call is TRBV20-1, the J call TRBJ2-3; 7 bases fit TRBD2. Germline CDR1 is DFQATT and CDR2 is SNEGSKA (reference sequence). This CDR3 is built from 16 residues. V shed 6 bases, J shed 2 bases, and the junction held 14 bases outside the gene matches. This chain's CDR3 is CSAGLGPSGHTDTQYF. The DNA of the CDR3 is TGCAGTGCGGGGCTTGGCCCTAGCGGCCACACAGATACGCAGTATTTT.

This clonotype was recorded many times. The V call is TRBV15, the J call TRBJ2-5; possible D gene TRBD2, 5 bases. Germline CDR1 is LNHNV and CDR2 is YYDKDF (reference sequence). The CDR3 has 17 residues. V was shortened by 0 bases and J by 2 bases, with 16 bases between the two germline ends. The CDR3 region is CATSRDRKASRQETQYF. CDR3 nucleotides: TGTGCCACCAGCAGAGATCGAAAGGCTAGCAGACAAGAGACCCAGTACTTC.

This clonotype is medium-sized within its sample. V is TRBV18 and J is TRBJ2-3, with D uncertain. The V and J ends lost 0 bases and 0 bases respectively, with 10 bases between them. This CDR3 region has 16 residues. Per the germline V gene, CDR1 is KGHSH and CDR2 is LQKENI. CDR3 coding DNA: TGTGCCAGCTCACCACCCTTCGGATATAGCACAGATACGCAGTATTTT. It specifies CASSPPFGYSTDTQYF.

This clonotype occurred many times. The chain couples TRBV19 to TRBJ1-1; possibly TRBD1 for D (6 bases). Trimming removed 7 bases from V and 6 bases from J, with 18 bases in between. Germline V gene data show CDR1 as LNHDA and CDR2 as SQIVND (reference sequence). This CDR3 comprises 14 residues. The CDR3, as DNA: TGTGCCAGTATAGGGGGGGCCCGAAGAGCTGAAGCTTTCTTT. It specifies CASIGGARRAEAFF.

A remark on this clonotype: At one end, the junction sequence differs from germline, possibly due to a read error. The chain links TRBV27 to TRBJ1-1; a possible D gene is TRBD1 (6 bases). The germline CDR1 and CDR2 sequences are MNHEY and SMNVEV (reference sequence). This CDR3 has 14 residues. CDR3 in amino acids: CVSSLGRGGSEALF. CDR3 sequence (DNA): TGTGTCAGCAGTTTGGGCAGGGGAGGCTCTGAAGCTCTCTTT.

The CDR3 nucleotides read TGTGCCAGCAGCCAGATCGGGGCCAGGAACACCGGGGAGCTGTTTTTT. Residues: CASSQIGARNTGELFF. The chain has TRBV3-1 and TRBJ2-2; perhaps D is TRBD1 or TRBD2 (5 bases each). Per germline, CDR1 LGHDT and CDR2 YNNKEL (reference sequence). V gave up 3 bases and J gave up 1 base, with 12 bases separating them. The CDR3 loop spans 16 amino acids.

The sample holds many counts of this clonotype. The rearrangement joins TRBV28 to TRBJ2-6; TRBD2 might be the D (5 bases). Germline V CDR1 and CDR2: MDHEN, SYDVKM. The CDR3 sequence is 16 residues long. Deletions cut 5 bases from V and 8 bases from J, with 19 bases between. In DNA, the CDR3 is TGTGCCAGCAGTGGGTTAACGGGATTAGGGACCAACGTCCTGACTTTC. It translates to CASSGLTGLGTNVLTF.

This clonotype was counted ten times or more. This chain joins TRBV5-1 and TRBJ1-4; D unclear. With 4 bases removed from V and 0 bases from J, the gap between germline ends came to 7 bases. Germline V lookup: CDR1 SGHRS, CDR2 YFSETQ. The CDR3 has 14 residues. CDR3 DNA: TGCGCCAGCAGCACTCAAGCAACTAATGAAAAACTGTTTTTT. Its protein is CASSTQATNEKLFF.

This clonotype was seen ten or more times. The chain recombines TRBV7-6 with TRBJ2-1, with TRBD2 matching 7 bases. CDR3 size: 18 residues. Germline assignment: CDR1 SGHVS and CDR2 FNYEAQ. The V gene end was trimmed by 1 base and the J gene end by 4 bases; junction bases not matched to a gene: 13. This CDR3 reads CASSLGPPRSGIYNEQFF. Here the CDR3 DNA reads TGTGCCAGCAGCTTAGGTCCCCCGCGGAGCGGGATATACAATGAGCAGTTCTTC.

The chain employs TRBV12-3 or TRBV12-4 and TRBJ2-6; D is uncertain. The germline V and J ends were trimmed by 3 bases and 12 bases, with 9 bases remaining between them. The CDR3 is 12 amino acids. The CDR3 region has the DNA TGTGCCAGCAGTTTGGTAGTCAGCGTCCTGACTTTC. Protein: CASSLVVSVLTF.